This T cell receptor (beta chain) was recorded in a study of shared clonotypes between healthy human individuals. The CDR3 loop spans 20 amino acids. Germline values: CDR1 SSHAT, CDR2 FNYEAQ (reference sequence). With respect to this clone: At one boundary the junction diverges from the germline segment, which might be a read error.

This table comes from immunoSEQ multiplex PCR, and its TCRdb copy is limited to in-frame clones, with some not included. Of around 510,000 clones listed, roughly 79% are singletons. The sequenced sample was PBMCs. This chain links TRBV7-7 with TRBJ2-1, with 9 positions matching TRBD2. This clonotype was obtained from a woman aged 40 to 55 in good health. Some clones in this sample may be carry-over from other donors' samples. As DNA, the CDR3 is TGTGCTAGCAGCTTAGCGGGGCGGGAGGGCCCCAAGGGGAGCTACAATGAGCAGTTCTTC. It is translated as CASSLAGREGPKGSYNEQFF.